The 28 T cell receptor beta chains reported below all come from one sample, sequenced in a study of blood T cells in healthy people across ages. It was with a sample-barcoded 5' primer and a J-beta primer mix that a second PCR of roughly 7 to 12 cycles was run. TCRdb re-derived calls from the 5' RACE reads in MiXCR, one entry per CDR3 protein. The profile covers roughly 700,000 distinct CDR3 sequences, with over 45% appearing a single time and around a third taken by the ten largest. The material sequenced was blood. These receptors all stem from a woman aged 55-69 years in good health.

The V gene is TRBV27, the J gene TRBJ2-1; 11 nucleotides align to TRBD2. Germline values: CDR1 MNHEY, CDR2 SMNVEV (reference sequence). After removal of 1 base from V and 7 bases from J, the junction contained 6 bases not matched to a gene. The length of the CDR3 is 16 residues. The DNA for the CDR3 is TGTGCCAGCAGTTTATTTACTAGCGGGAGCGGTAATGAGCAGTTCTTC. Its translation: CASSLFTSGSGNEQFF.

This chain connects TRBV12-3 or TRBV12-4 to TRBJ1-1, with 7 bases that match TRBD1. CDR3 length: 13 residues. V was pared by 6 bases and J by 6 bases, with 7 bases of the junction left unmatched. CDR3 in DNA: TGTGCCAGCAGAACAGGGGCTTCCGCTGAAGCTTTCTTT. Protein: CASRTGASAEAFF.

CDR3 in amino acids: CTPLAEPSTDTQYF. The DNA for the CDR3 is TGTACCCCCTTAGCGGAACCTAGCACAGATACGCAGTATTTT. The V and J genes are TRBV19 and TRBJ2-3, with D possibly TRBD2 on 6 matching bases. CDR1 is LNHDA and CDR2 is SQIVND in the germline V gene (reference sequence). CDR3 length: 14 amino acids.

V usage is TRBV10-3 and J usage is TRBJ2-3; D is unresolved. Germline V gene lookup returns CDR1 ENHRY and CDR2 SYGVKD. Trimming left V 5 bases short and J 2 bases short, with 8 bases between. The CDR3 extends over 13 amino acids. This CDR3 reads CAISREATDTQYF. DNA of the CDR3: TGTGCCATCAGTCGAGAAGCCACAGATACGCAGTATTTT.

This clonotype occurred a few times. The rearrangement links TRBV30 to TRBJ1-2, with a possible D match to TRBD1 (5 bases). The CDR3 is 13 amino acids. The germline V and J ends were trimmed by 0 bases and 5 bases, with 10 bases remaining between them. CDR1 and CDR2 from the germline V gene are GTSNPN and SVGIG (reference sequence). The CDR3 region is CAWSVSRVYGYTF. DNA for the CDR3: TGTGCCTGGAGTGTATCCAGGGTTTATGGCTACACCTTC.

The chain uses TRBV2 and TRBJ2-2, with D perhaps matching TRBD1 (5 bases). There are 14 residues in the CDR3. Germline V gene sequence: CDR1 SNHLY, CDR2 FYNNEI. V lost 2 bases and J lost 5, with 9 bases in between. The CDR3 DNA sequence: TGTGCCAGCAGTGAACTTCGACAGACCGGGGAGCTGTTTTTT. It codes for CASSELRQTGELFF. Based on the CDR3 plus reference TRBV2 and TRBJ2-2, the full variable domain is EPEVTQTPSHQVTQMGQEVILRCVPISNHLYFYWYRQILGQKVEFLVSFYNNEISEKSEIFDDQFSVERPDGSNFTLKIRSTKLEDSAMYFCASSELRQTGELFFGEGSRLTVL.

The chain links TRBV9 to TRBJ2-7; 9 bases agree with TRBD2. Germline trimming cut 0 bases from V and 7 bases from J; bases unmatched to any gene: 14. CDR1 and CDR2 from the germline V gene are SGDLS and YYNGEE. CDR3 size: 17 residues. The CDR3 is CASSVEKALAGPREQYF. The CDR3 nucleotides are TGTGCCAGCAGCGTAGAGAAGGCGCTAGCGGGACCCCGGGAGCAGTACTTC.

The chain couples TRBV20-1 to TRBJ1-5; tentative D call: TRBD1 (5 bases). Germline V CDR1 and CDR2: DFQATT, SNEGSKA (reference sequence). V was cut by 6 bases and J by 2 bases, with 14 bases left in between. The CDR3 has 14 amino acids. The CDR3 loop is CSARAGAGNQPQHF. The CDR3 DNA sequence: TGCAGTGCCCGCGCCGGGGCGGGCAATCAGCCCCAGCATTTT.

This clonotype was found many times. V is TRBV29-1 and J is TRBJ1-1; D is perhaps TRBD1 (6 bases). The CDR3 loop spans 14 amino acids. Trimming removed 3 bases from V and 1 base from J, with 12 bases in between. Germline CDR1 reads SQVTM; CDR2 reads ANQGSEA. DNA for the CDR3: TGCAGCGTTGAGAGGGGGGCGGGGAACACTGAAGCTTTCTTT. Amino acid sequence: CSVERGAGNTEAFF.

This clonotype has a single count. The chain employs TRBV20-1 and TRBJ2-1; D remains ambiguous. CDR1 and CDR2 (germline): DFQATT, SNEGSKA (reference sequence). The CDR3 totals 15 residues. With 4 bases removed from V and 0 bases from J, the gap between germline ends came to 13 bases. CDR3 sequence: CSANSGPSSYNEQFF. CDR3 sequence (DNA): TGCAGTGCTAACTCCGGTCCGAGCTCCTACAATGAGCAGTTCTTC.

The rearrangement joins TRBV28 to TRBJ2-5, with TRBD2 identical over 9 bases. This CDR3 region has 15 residues. The germline V gene encodes CDR1 MDHEN and CDR2 SYDVKM. V was pared by 4 bases and J by 2 bases, with 5 bases of the junction left unmatched. In DNA form, the CDR3 reads TGTGCCAGCAGTTCTATTGGACTAGCGCAAGAGACCCAGTACTTC. Translated: CASSSIGLAQETQYF.

V and J are TRBV3-1 and TRBJ1-1; possible D gene TRBD1, 6 bases. CDR3 length equals 14 residues. CDR1 LGHDT and CDR2 YNNKEL come from the germline V gene (reference sequence). The germline V and J ends were trimmed by 1 base and 4 bases, with 10 bases remaining between them. In DNA form, the CDR3 reads TGTGCCAGCAGCCAAGGCTTAGGGGGCACTGAAGCTTTCTTT. It specifies CASSQGLGGTEAFF.

The chain carries TRBV7-2 and TRBJ2-4, with D perhaps matching TRBD1 or TRBD2 (6 bases each). The closer fit of TRBJ2-7 to the DNA end suggests the J call may be wrong. This CDR3 has 19 amino acids. The germline CDR1 and CDR2 sequences are SGHTA and FQGNSA. CDR3 residues: CASSLGPGAGRMSWSEQYF. CDR3 bases: TGTGCCAGCAGCTTAGGTCCGGGGGCGGGTCGGATGTCCTGGTCCGAGCAGTACTTC.

The chain joins TRBV25-1 to TRBJ1-6; 10 bases agree with TRBD1. The length of the CDR3 is 14 residues. V lost 6 bases and J lost 7; bases outside the gene matches: 3. Germline CDR1 reads MGHDK; CDR2 reads SYGVNS. The CDR3 DNA reads TGTGCCAGCAGGGGGACAGGGGACAATTCACCCCTCCACTTT. It encodes CASRGTGDNSPLHF.

The chain uses TRBV20-1 and TRBJ2-1, with D possibly being TRBD2 (6 bases). V was clipped by 1 base and J by 4 bases, with 11 bases between them. The CDR3 sequence is 14 residues long. Germline V CDR1 and CDR2: DFQATT, SNEGSKA (reference sequence). CDR3 sequence: CSARVIGTYNEQFF. The CDR3 DNA reads TGCAGTGCTAGAGTAATTGGGACTTACAATGAGCAGTTCTTC.

The chain couples TRBV7-2 to TRBJ2-5; D possibly corresponds to TRBD1 (5 bases). This CDR3 has 18 amino acids. From germline, CDR1 is SGHTA and CDR2 FQGNSA. V was trimmed by 3 bases and J by 4 bases, leaving 24 bases between them. CDR3 loop: CASSFLSDKPGQSETQYF. The CDR3 DNA reads TGTGCCAGCAGCTTTCTATCTGATAAGCCCGGACAATCAGAGACCCAGTACTTC.

This clonotype was counted only a few times. The J gene is TRBJ2-3, the V gene TRBV20-1, with D unresolved. CDR1 is DFQATT, CDR2 SNEGSKA, per germline (reference sequence). The length of the CDR3 is 16 residues. V shed 3 bases and J shed 0 bases, with 16 bases lying between them. CDR3 in DNA: TGCAGTGCTAGCATCCCACTTCTTAAGAGCACAGATACGCAGTATTTT. This translates into CSASIPLLKSTDTQYF.

This rearrangement joins TRBV20-1 to TRBJ1-2; D is uncertain. The CDR3 sequence is 13 residues long. Trimming cost V 1 base and J 6 bases, with 12 bases left between them. Per germline, CDR1 DFQATT and CDR2 SNEGSKA (reference sequence). The chain's CDR3 is CSARVPRVDGYTF. CDR3 in DNA: TGCAGTGCTAGAGTGCCGAGGGTGGATGGCTACACCTTC.

The chain links TRBV18 to TRBJ2-5; 14 bases fit TRBD2. This CDR3 has 15 amino acids. Trimming cost V 8 bases and J 3 bases; bases outside gene matches: 5. CDR1 and CDR2 (germline): KGHSH, LQKENI. The CDR3 sequence is CASAGLAGVEETQYF. The CDR3 DNA follows: TGTGCCAGCGCGGGACTAGCGGGAGTTGAAGAGACCCAGTACTTC. Supplemented by reference TRBV18 and TRBJ2-5, the full variable domain reads NAGVMQNPRHLVRRRGQEARLRCSPMKGHSHVYWYRQLPEEGLKFMVYLQKENIIDESGMPKERFSAEFPKEGPSILRIQQVVRGDSAAYFCASAGLAGVEETQYFGPGTRLLVL.

Only one count was recorded for this clonotype. The rearrangement links TRBV5-1 to TRBJ2-7; TRBD1 agrees at 9 bases. TRBJ2-5 explains the end of the DNA better; the J call may be wrong. Germline CDR1 is SGHRS and CDR2 is YFSETQ. The CDR3 contains 14 residues. CDR3 sequence reads: CASSIGQGKETQYF. The CDR3 DNA reads as TGCGCCAGCAGCATTGGACAGGGGAAGGAGACCCAGTACTTC.

This clonotype was seen a few times. The chain recombines TRBV20-1 with TRBJ1-1, with D possibly being TRBD1 (6 bases). The V and J ends lost 5 bases and 0 bases respectively, with 13 bases between them. Per the germline V gene, CDR1 is DFQATT and CDR2 is SNEGSKA (reference sequence). The CDR3 runs 14 residues. DNA for the CDR3: TGCAGTGCTCGCCCGGGACACCTGAACACTGAAGCTTTCTTT. This gives the protein CSARPGHLNTEAFF.

This clonotype was picked up a small number of times. V is TRBV12-3 or TRBV12-4 and J is TRBJ2-2; D unclear. The CDR3 spans 13 residues. Trimming stripped 2 bases from V and 6 bases from J, with 7 bases between. CDR3 nucleotides: TGTGCCAGCAGTTTATTTTCGGCCGGGGAGCTGTTTTTT. The encoded protein is CASSLFSAGELFF.

The genes are TRBV6-5 and TRBJ2-5; D possibly corresponds to TRBD2 (5 bases). The J call is uncertain, as TRBJ2-7 better fits the DNA end. This CDR3 is 14 amino acids long. The germline V gene has CDR1 MNHEY and CDR2 SVGAGI. CDR3 protein: CASKEAVGWGEQYF. The CDR3 DNA reads as TGTGCCAGCAAGGAGGCCGTAGGGTGGGGCGAGCAGTACTTC.

The chain employs TRBV6-2 or TRBV6-3 and TRBJ1-2, with a weak D call TRBD1 (6 bases). Germline values: CDR1 MNHEY, CDR2 SVGEGT. The CDR3 contains 13 residues. Trimming took 7 bases from V and 7 from J, leaving 16 bases between them. Here the CDR3 DNA reads TGTGCCAGCACCTCTTCCAAGGGGGTTGGCTACACCTTC. Encoded protein: CASTSSKGVGYTF.

This clonotype was seen a handful of times. The chain uses TRBV3-1 and TRBJ2-4, with 7 bases identical to TRBD1. The CDR3 is 14 amino acids. V gave up 4 bases and J gave up 5 bases; unmatched junction bases: 5. Looked up from germline, CDR1 is LGHDT and CDR2 is YNNKEL (reference sequence). CDR3 loop: CASSLRDRQNIQYF. The DNA of the CDR3 is TGTGCCAGCAGCCTCCGGGACAGACAAAACATTCAGTACTTC.

The chain joins TRBV6-1 to TRBJ2-1, with D maybe TRBD1 (6 bases). V lost 7 bases and J 0 bases, leaving 10 bases between the germline ends. This CDR3 contains 14 residues. CDR1 is MNHNS, CDR2 SASEGT, per germline. CDR3 loop: CASNRDISYNEQFF. The CDR3 DNA reads TGTGCCAGCAACCGGGACATCTCCTACAATGAGCAGTTCTTC.

The rearrangement joins TRBV4-3 to TRBJ2-1; D perhaps matches TRBD2 (5 bases). Germline-derived CDR1 and CDR2 are LGHNA and YSLEER. The V end lost 1 base, the J end lost 12 bases, and 13 bases lay between the germline ends. CDR3 size: 13 residues. CDR3 loop: CASSQGPISVQFF. The CDR3 nucleotides are TGCGCCAGCAGCCAAGGTCCGATTAGCGTGCAGTTCTTC.

The chain recombines TRBV7-8 with TRBJ2-1; 8 bases fit TRBD1. The V gene end was trimmed by 2 bases and the J gene end by 4 bases; junction bases not matched to a gene: 7. The CDR3 runs 16 residues. Germline V gene sequence: CDR1 SGHVS, CDR2 FQNEAQ. DNA of the CDR3: TGTGCCAGCAGCTTAACGGACAGGGATTGGTACAATGAGCAGTTCTTC. It encodes CASSLTDRDWYNEQFF.